These 10 T cell receptor beta chains share one sample of origin, sequenced in a study of blood T cell repertoires in COVID-19. Assay: immunoSEQ multiplex PCR; the TCRdb copy retains only in-frame clones and omits some. The sample consists of 60,000 to 90,000 clones, 65% to 85% of them appearing once. The material sequenced was peripheral blood. These receptors were obtained from a man in his sixties with active or convalescent COVID-19.

The V and J genes are TRBV5-1 and TRBJ2-5; 8 nucleotides agree with TRBD1. Germline V CDR1 and CDR2: SGHRS, YFSETQ. V trimming: 5 bases; J trimming: 1 base; junction bases outside the gene matches: 4. This CDR3 is 14 amino acids long. The CDR3 loop is CASSFGQGQETQYF. The CDR3 DNA reads as TGCGCCAGCAGTTTCGGACAGGGCCAAGAGACCCAGTACTTC.

CDR3 bases: TGTGCCAGCAAACTAGCTGGGGTTGGGGAGACCCAGTACTTC. Translation gives CASKLAGVGETQYF. This sequence joins TRBV2 and TRBJ2-5; D possibly corresponds to TRBD2 (6 bases). This CDR3 is built from 14 residues. Trimming took off 7 bases at V and 5 bases at J, with 17 bases between the two ends. Looked up from germline, CDR1 is SNHLY and CDR2 is FYNNEI.

The chain's CDR3 is CASSLAQRVEAFF. In nucleotides, the CDR3 is TGTGCCAGCAGTTTAGCGCAGAGGGTAGAAGCTTTCTTT. The V and J genes are TRBV12-3 or TRBV12-4 and TRBJ1-1; no definite D call. Deletions cut 0 bases from V and 8 bases from J, with 10 bases between. CDR3 length: 13 residues.

The J gene is TRBJ1-5, the V gene TRBV7-5; the table names TRBD1, a call not compared with the DNA. TRBV7-5 is tagged as a pseudogene. The CDR3 runs 21 residues. The CDR3 reads CARSLSSILCHSREGNQPQHF. The DNA of the CDR3 is TGTGCCAGAAGCTTATCATCCATTCTGTGTCACAGCAGGGAAGGCAATCAGCCCCAGCATTTT.

This clone was recorded only once. CDR3 loop: CATSEGTGLQETQYF. CDR3 nucleotide sequence: TGTGCCACCAGTGAGGGGACAGGGCTCCAAGAGACCCAGTACTTC. This chain links TRBV24-1 with TRBJ2-5; 9 bases align to TRBD1. The germline gives CDR1 KGHDR, CDR2 SFDVKD. The CDR3 sequence is 15 residues long. Trimming removed 4 bases from V and 1 base from J; junction bases left unmatched: 3.

V gene TRBV7-9 combines with J gene TRBJ2-1; 8 nucleotides match TRBD2. Germline CDR1 reads SEHNR; CDR2 reads FQNEAQ (reference sequence). The CDR3 length is 17 residues. J gave up 1 base and V 1 base, and 6 bases lay outside the gene matches. CDR3 nucleotides: TGTGCCAGCAGCTTAGTTCGCGGGGGGCTATCCTACAATGAGCAGTTCTTC. This encodes CASSLVRGGLSYNEQFF.

This chain links TRBV6-2 or TRBV6-3 with TRBJ2-7, with D perhaps TRBD2 (6 bases). The V gene's germline CDR1 is MNHEY and CDR2 SVGEGT. V lost 2 bases and J 4 bases, leaving 9 bases between the germline ends. The CDR3 is 13 residues long. CDR3 DNA sequence: TGTGCCAGCAGTTACGTGGGGGGTTACGAGCAGTACTTC. Protein: CASSYVGGYEQYF.

V and J are TRBV5-3 and TRBJ2-5; D call uncertain. TRBV5-3 is annotated as an ORF whose role is uncertain. Trimming stripped 0 bases from V and 1 base from J, with 7 bases between. The CDR3 runs to 14 residues. The CDR3 here is CARSLGAAQETQYF. The CDR3 coding sequence is TGTGCCAGAAGCTTGGGGGCAGCCCAAGAGACCCAGTACTTC.

The V call is TRBV19, the J call TRBJ2-3; D may be TRBD2 (5 bases). The CDR3 has 15 residues. Trimming cost V 7 bases and J 1 base, with 15 bases left between them. Germline values: CDR1 LNHDA, CDR2 SQIVND (reference sequence). The CDR3 nucleotides are TGTGCCAGTACCAGTGGAGGAGCGGGCACAGATACGCAGTATTTT. Amino acids: CASTSGGAGTDTQYF.

The CDR3 DNA is TGTGCCAGCAGCCCGGCTAGCGGTAAAAACATTCAGTACTTC. As protein: CASSPASGKNIQYF. This chain uses TRBV3-1 (or the pseudogene TRBV3-2) with TRBJ2-4, with 7 nucleotides matching TRBD2. CDR1 is LGHDT and CDR2 is YNNKEL in the germline V gene (reference sequence). CDR3 length equals 14 residues. The V segment lost 4 bases and the J segment 4 bases; nucleotides outside the gene matches: 4.